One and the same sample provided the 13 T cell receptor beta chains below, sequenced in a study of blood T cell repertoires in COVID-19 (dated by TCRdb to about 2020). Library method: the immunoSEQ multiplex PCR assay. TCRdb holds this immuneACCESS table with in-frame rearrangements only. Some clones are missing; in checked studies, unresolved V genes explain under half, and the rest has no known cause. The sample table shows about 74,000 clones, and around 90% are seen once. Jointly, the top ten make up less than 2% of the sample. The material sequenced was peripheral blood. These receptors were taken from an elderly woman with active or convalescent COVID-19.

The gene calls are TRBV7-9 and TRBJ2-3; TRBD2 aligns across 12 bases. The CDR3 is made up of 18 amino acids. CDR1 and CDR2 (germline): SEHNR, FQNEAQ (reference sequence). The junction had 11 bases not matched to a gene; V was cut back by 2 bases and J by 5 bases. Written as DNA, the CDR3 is TGTGCCAGCAGCTTACCCTACCGACTAGCGGGAGATGGAGATACGCAGTATTTT. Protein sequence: CASSLPYRLAGDGDTQYF.

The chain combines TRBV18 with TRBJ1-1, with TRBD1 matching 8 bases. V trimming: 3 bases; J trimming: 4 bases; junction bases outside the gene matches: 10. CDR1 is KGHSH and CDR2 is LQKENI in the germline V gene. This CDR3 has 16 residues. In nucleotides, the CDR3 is TGTGCCAGCTCACCGAGACAGGGGTCGCAGAGCACTGAAGCTTTCTTT. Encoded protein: CASSPRQGSQSTEAFF.

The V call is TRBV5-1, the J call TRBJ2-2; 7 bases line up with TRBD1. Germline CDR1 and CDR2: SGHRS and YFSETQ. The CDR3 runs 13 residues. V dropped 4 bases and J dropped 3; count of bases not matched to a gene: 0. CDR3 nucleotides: TGCGCCAGCAGCGACAGGGACACCGGGGAGCTGTTTTTT. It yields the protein CASSDRDTGELFF.

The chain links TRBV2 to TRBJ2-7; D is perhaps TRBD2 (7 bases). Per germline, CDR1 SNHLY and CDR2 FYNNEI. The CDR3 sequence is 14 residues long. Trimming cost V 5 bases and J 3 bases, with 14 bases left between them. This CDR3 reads CASSPRGAIYEQYF. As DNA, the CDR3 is TGTGCCAGCAGTCCTCGGGGGGCGATCTACGAGCAGTACTTC.

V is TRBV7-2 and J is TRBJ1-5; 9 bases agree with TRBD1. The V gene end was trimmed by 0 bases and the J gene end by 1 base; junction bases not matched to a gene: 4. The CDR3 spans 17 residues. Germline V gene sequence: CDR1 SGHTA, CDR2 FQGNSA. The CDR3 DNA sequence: TGTGCCAGCAGCTTAGCGCCGGGACAGGGAAGCAATCAGCCCCAGCATTTT. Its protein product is CASSLAPGQGSNQPQHF.

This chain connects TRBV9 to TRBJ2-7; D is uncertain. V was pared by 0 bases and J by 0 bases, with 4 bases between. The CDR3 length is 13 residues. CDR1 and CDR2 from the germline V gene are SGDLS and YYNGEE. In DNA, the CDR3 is TGTGCCAGCAGCGTAGGGAGCTCCTACGAGCAGTACTTC. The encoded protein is CASSVGSSYEQYF. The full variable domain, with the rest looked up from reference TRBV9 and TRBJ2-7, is DSGVTQTPKHLITATGQRVTLRCSPRSGDLSVYWYQQSLDQGLQFLIQYYNGEERAKGNILERFSAQQFPDLHSELNLSSLELGDSALYFCASSVGSSYEQYFGPGTRLTVT.

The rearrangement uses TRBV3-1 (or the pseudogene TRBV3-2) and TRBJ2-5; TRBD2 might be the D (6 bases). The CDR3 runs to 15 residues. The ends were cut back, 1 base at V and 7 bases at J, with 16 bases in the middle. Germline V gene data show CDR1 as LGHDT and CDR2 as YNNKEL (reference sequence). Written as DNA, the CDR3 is TGTGCCAGCAGCCAAGCTCGAGGGGCGGAGGGGACCCAGTACTTC. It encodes CASSQARGAEGTQYF.

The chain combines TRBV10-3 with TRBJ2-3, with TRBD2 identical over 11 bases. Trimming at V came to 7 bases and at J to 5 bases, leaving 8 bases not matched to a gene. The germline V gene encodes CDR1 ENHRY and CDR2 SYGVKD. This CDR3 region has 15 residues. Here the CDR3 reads CAIKEGLAGGDTQYF. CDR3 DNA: TGTGCCATCAAGGAAGGGCTAGCGGGGGGAGATACGCAGTATTTT.

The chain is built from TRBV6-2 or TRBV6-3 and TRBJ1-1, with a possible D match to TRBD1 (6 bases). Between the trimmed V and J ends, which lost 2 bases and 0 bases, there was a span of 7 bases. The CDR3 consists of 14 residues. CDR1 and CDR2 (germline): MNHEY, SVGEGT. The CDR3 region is CASSYTGMNTEAFF. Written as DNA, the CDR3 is TGTGCCAGCAGTTACACAGGGATGAACACTGAAGCTTTCTTT.

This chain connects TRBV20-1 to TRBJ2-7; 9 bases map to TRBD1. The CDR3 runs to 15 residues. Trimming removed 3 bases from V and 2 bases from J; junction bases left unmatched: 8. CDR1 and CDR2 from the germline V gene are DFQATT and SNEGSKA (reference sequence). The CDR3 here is CSASGTGTGTYEQYF. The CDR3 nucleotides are TGCAGTGCTAGTGGGACAGGGACTGGTACCTACGAGCAGTACTTC.

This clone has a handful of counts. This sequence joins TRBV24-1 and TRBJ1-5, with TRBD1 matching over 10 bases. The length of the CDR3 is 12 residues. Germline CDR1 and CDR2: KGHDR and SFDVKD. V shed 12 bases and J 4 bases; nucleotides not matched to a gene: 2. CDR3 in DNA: TGTGCCTCGGGACAGGGGAATCAGCCCCAGCATTTT. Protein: CASGQGNQPQHF.

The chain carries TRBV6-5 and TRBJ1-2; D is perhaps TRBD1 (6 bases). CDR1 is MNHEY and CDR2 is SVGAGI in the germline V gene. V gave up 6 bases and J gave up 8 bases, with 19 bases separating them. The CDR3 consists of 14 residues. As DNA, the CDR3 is TGTGCCAGCAGCTCCTACAGGGAAGGGCCCGGCTACACCTTC. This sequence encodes CASSSYREGPGYTF.

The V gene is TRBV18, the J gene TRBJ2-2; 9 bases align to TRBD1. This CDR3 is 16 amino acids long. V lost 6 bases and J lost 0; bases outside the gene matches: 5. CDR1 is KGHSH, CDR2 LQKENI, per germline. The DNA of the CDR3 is TGTGCCAGCTCGTCACAGGGGGCTCCGAACACCGGGGAGCTGTTTTTT. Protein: CASSSQGAPNTGELFF.